The next 24 T cell receptor beta chains were all read from a single sample in a study of cytomegalovirus exposure and HLA in healthy donors. Produced via immunoSEQ multiplex PCR; TCRdb's table is partial and in-frame only. The sample shows 110,000 or so clones, 86% of them seen only once. The sequencing input was PBMCs. All receptors come from a young man in good health and CMV-seronegative.

V usage is TRBV19 and J usage is TRBJ1-2; tentative D call: TRBD1 (5 bases). Germline loops: CDR1 LNHDA, CDR2 SQIVND (reference sequence). V was shortened by 4 bases and J by 0 bases, with 18 bases between the two germline ends. The CDR3 is made up of 17 amino acids. The CDR3 DNA follows: TGTGCCAGTAGTAGTATTTGGGGCCCTGAAGCTAACTATGGCTACACCTTC. Protein sequence: CASSSIWGPEANYGYTF.

CDR3 DNA: TGCAGCTTCCGCTGGAGGACTGAAGCTTTCTTT. Translation: CSFRWRTEAFF. This chain connects TRBV29-1 to TRBJ1-1; D ambiguous. This CDR3 spans 11 amino acids. CDR1 is SQVTM and CDR2 is ANQGSEA in the germline V gene. Trimming took 8 bases from V and 5 from J, leaving 12 bases between them.

The chain recombines TRBV27 with TRBJ2-1; TRBD2 aligns across 12 bases. The junction had 10 bases not matched to a gene; V was cut back by 6 bases and J by 7 bases. The V gene's germline CDR1 is MNHEY and CDR2 SMNVEV (reference sequence). This CDR3 is 16 amino acids long. Here the CDR3 reads CASSRSLAGGENEQFF. The CDR3 region has the DNA TGTGCCAGCAGCCGATCCCTAGCGGGGGGGGAGAATGAGCAGTTCTTC.

The chain couples TRBV30 to TRBJ1-1; a possible D gene is TRBD1 (6 bases). Germline V gene sequence: CDR1 GTSNPN, CDR2 SVGIG (reference sequence). This CDR3 has 12 residues. The ends were cut back, 4 bases at V and 11 bases at J, with 17 bases in the middle. In DNA, the CDR3 is TGTGCCTGGACTTTACAGGGACGGGGCGCTTTCTTT. Protein sequence: CAWTLQGRGAFF.

The rearrangement links TRBV4-2 to TRBJ2-1; 9 nucleotides line up with TRBD1. The V gene's germline CDR1 is LGHNA and CDR2 YNFKEQ. The V gene end was trimmed by 2 bases and the J gene end by 7 bases; junction bases not matched to a gene: 12. This CDR3 has 17 amino acids. CDR3 protein: CASSQSTGGDLRNEQFF. CDR3 in DNA: TGTGCCAGCAGCCAATCAACAGGGGGCGATTTGCGAAATGAGCAGTTCTTC.

This chain links TRBV28 with TRBJ1-1, with TRBD1 matching over 7 bases. Germline CDR1 is MDHEN and CDR2 is SYDVKM. The CDR3 runs to 15 residues. The V and J ends lost 6 bases and 3 bases, in that order; junction bases with no gene match: 10. CDR3 nucleotides: TGTGCCAGCAGGGGCGGACAGGACTTTTACACTGAAGCTTTCTTT. Amino acids: CASRGGQDFYTEAFF.

This clone was seen just once. The V and J genes are TRBV29-1 and TRBJ2-7; D perhaps matches TRBD1 (6 bases). This CDR3 contains 12 residues. The V end was cut by 5 bases, the J end by 4 bases, with 12 bases between. Germline V gene sequence: CDR1 SQVTM, CDR2 ANQGSEA. The chain's CDR3 is CSVIRGSYEQYF. CDR3 bases: TGCAGCGTTATAAGGGGGTCATACGAGCAGTACTTC.

J is TRBJ2-6 and V is TRBV11-2, with 8 bases matching TRBD1. The CDR3 spans 19 residues. J was trimmed by 0 bases and V by 0 bases; bases with no gene match: 7. Germline V CDR1 and CDR2: SGHAT, FQNNGV. CDR3 residues: CASSLDGTGLSSGANVLTF. CDR3 DNA: TGTGCCAGCAGCTTAGATGGGACAGGACTAAGCTCTGGGGCCAACGTCCTGACTTTC. Using reference TRBV11-2 and TRBJ2-6 for the parts outside the CDR3, the full variable domain is EAGVAQSPRYKIIEKRQSVAFWCNPISGHATLYWYQQILGQGPKLLIQFQNNGVVDDSQLPKDRFSAERLKGVDSTLKIQPAKLEDSAVYLCASSLDGTGLSSGANVLTFGAGSRLTVL.

CDR3 protein: CASSMRHYNEQFF. CDR3 DNA: TGTGCCAGCAGCATGAGACACTACAATGAGCAGTTCTTC. This chain uses TRBV12-1 with TRBJ2-1; the DNA was not compared with TRBD1, the D call given in the table. TRBV12-1 is given as a pseudogene. The CDR3 consists of 13 residues.

V gene TRBV29-1 combines with J gene TRBJ2-3; no clear D gene. This CDR3 comprises 12 residues. Germline V gives CDR1 SQVTM, CDR2 ANQGSEA. Trimming removed 5 bases at V and 4 bases at J, with 10 bases between. CDR3 sequence reads: CSVLPLADTQYF. Here the CDR3 DNA reads TGCAGCGTTCTCCCCCTTGCAGATACGCAGTATTTT.

The sample holds one count of this clone. This chain connects TRBV6-6 to TRBJ2-7; possibly TRBD2 for D (6 bases). The CDR3 has 16 residues. The germline gives CDR1 MNHNY, CDR2 SVGAGI (reference sequence). Trimming removed 6 bases from V and 6 bases from J, with 24 bases in between. CDR3 residues: CASSPREKRTKGEQYF. Here the CDR3 DNA reads TGTGCCAGCAGCCCCAGGGAAAAGAGGACTAAAGGCGAGCAGTACTTC.

The chain has TRBV19 and TRBJ1-2; 9 bases map to TRBD1. Germline V gene sequence: CDR1 LNHDA, CDR2 SQIVND (reference sequence). This CDR3 spans 15 amino acids. V was pared by 1 base and J by 2 bases, with 2 bases of the junction left unmatched. The CDR3 nucleotides are TGTGCCAGTAGTATAGGCGGACAGGGGAACTATGGCTACACCTTC. Encoded protein: CASSIGGQGNYGYTF.

This clone was found a few times. The chain uses TRBV5-1 and TRBJ2-7; D may be TRBD1 (5 bases). The CDR3 covers 16 residues. The germline V gene encodes CDR1 SGHRS and CDR2 YFSETQ. The ends were cut back, 4 bases at V and 0 bases at J, with 17 bases in the middle. The CDR3 DNA follows: TGCGCCAGCAGCCCATACGACAGCGCCCTCTCCTACGAGCAGTACTTC. It codes for CASSPYDSALSYEQYF.

Here the CDR3 DNA reads TGTGCCTCCCACCAGGGAGGATACGAGCAGTACTTC. Amino acid sequence: CASHQGGYEQYF. This rearrangement joins TRBV30 to TRBJ2-7; a possible D gene is TRBD2 (6 bases). The ends were cut back, 7 bases at V and 4 bases at J, with 14 bases in the middle. This CDR3 has 12 amino acids. Germline CDR1 reads GTSNPN; CDR2 reads SVGIG (reference sequence).

The J gene is TRBJ2-1, the V gene TRBV7-9, with a tentative D call TRBD2 (6 bases). The CDR3 runs 17 residues. V was trimmed by 0 bases and J by 6 bases, leaving 18 bases between them. The germline CDR1 and CDR2 sequences are SEHNR and FQNEAQ (reference sequence). CDR3 in DNA: TGTGCCAGCAGCTTAGCGGAGAAGCGGGTGAACCCCAATGAGCAGTTCTTC. This encodes CASSLAEKRVNPNEQFF.

This chain links TRBV29-1 with TRBJ2-2; the match to TRBD1 covers 12 bases. J lost 8 bases, V lost 4 bases, and 5 bases had no gene match. The CDR3 sequence is 14 residues long. Germline V lookup: CDR1 SQVTM, CDR2 ANQGSEA. The DNA for the CDR3 is TGCAGCGTTGTGGGACAGGGGGCTACGGGGGAGCTGTTTTTT. This codes for CSVVGQGATGELFF.

DNA for the CDR3: TGCGCCAGCAGCCCGGAGACAGGGGGTCGGACTGAAGCTTTCTTT. It yields the protein CASSPETGGRTEAFF. This chain joins TRBV5-1 and TRBJ1-1; TRBD1 matches 9 bases. The CDR3 has 15 amino acids. With V trimmed by 4 bases and J by 5 bases, 9 bases remained unmatched. Germline CDR1 is SGHRS and CDR2 is YFSETQ.

This rearrangement joins TRBV27 to TRBJ1-1; D remains unclear. Germline assignment: CDR1 MNHEY and CDR2 SMNVEV (reference sequence). Trimming removed 0 bases from V and 1 base from J, with 6 bases in between. This CDR3 spans 14 amino acids. CDR3 bases: TGTGCCAGCAGTTTATCAGGAGGGAACACTGAAGCTTTCTTT. Its protein product is CASSLSGGNTEAFF.

This chain uses TRBV29-1 with TRBJ1-4; TRBD1 aligns across 8 bases. Trimming took 4 bases from V and 9 from J; bases not matched to a gene: 10. Germline CDR1 is SQVTM and CDR2 is ANQGSEA. The CDR3 totals 14 residues. DNA of the CDR3: TGCAGCGTTGGGACAGGGCAAGTGGATAAAAAACTGTTTTTT. This codes for CSVGTGQVDKKLFF.

The V and J genes are TRBV9 and TRBJ2-7, with 8 bases lining up with TRBD1. Germline V gene lookup returns CDR1 SGDLS and CDR2 YYNGEE. V lost 1 base, J lost 2 bases, and 14 bases stayed unmatched. The length of the CDR3 is 18 residues. DNA for the CDR3: TGTGCCAGCAGCGTACAAACCGGGACAGGTTCAGGCGCCTACGAGCAGTACTTC. Translation gives CASSVQTGTGSGAYEQYF.

The rearrangement links TRBV14 to TRBJ1-1; 7 bases agree with TRBD1. V lost 1 base to trimming and J lost 5 bases; unmatched junction nucleotides: 1. Germline CDR1 SGHDN, CDR2 FVKESK. This CDR3 contains 13 residues. CDR3 residues: CASSQVRGTEAFF. The CDR3 nucleotides are TGTGCCAGCAGCCAAGTCAGGGGGACTGAAGCTTTCTTT. The full variable domain, completed using reference TRBV14 and TRBJ1-1, is EAGVTQFPSHSVIEKGQTVTLRCDPISGHDNLYWYRRVMGKEIKFLLHFVKESKQDESGMPNNRFLAERTGGTYSTLKVQPAELEDSGVYFCASSQVRGTEAFFGQGTRLTVV.

For the CDR3, the DNA is TGTGCCAGCAGCCGGACTAGCGGGAAGATCGGGGATACGCAGTATTTT. Translating gives CASSRTSGKIGDTQYF. The chain employs TRBV7-2 and TRBJ2-3; 12 nucleotides align to TRBD2. After removal of 5 bases from V and 6 bases from J, the junction contained 9 bases not matched to a gene. CDR3 length: 16 residues. Germline assignment: CDR1 SGHTA and CDR2 FQGNSA.

The J gene is TRBJ2-5, the V gene TRBV4-2; possible D gene TRBD2, 6 bases. Germline values: CDR1 LGHNA, CDR2 YNFKEQ. With 1 base removed from V and 5 bases from J, the gap between germline ends came to 8 bases. This CDR3 is built from 13 residues. CDR3 sequence (DNA): TGTGCCAGCAGCCAAGTTGGGGGGGAGACCCAGTACTTC. Its protein product is CASSQVGGETQYF.

The chain employs TRBV7-9 and TRBJ2-1, with D possibly being TRBD1 (6 bases). Germline V CDR1 and CDR2: SEHNR, FQNEAQ (reference sequence). V was cut by 5 bases and J by 5 bases, with 16 bases left in between. The CDR3 consists of 15 residues. This CDR3 is CASSLVLGADNEQFF. The CDR3 DNA reads as TGTGCCAGCAGCCTCGTACTGGGGGCCGACAATGAGCAGTTCTTC.